This is a list of T cell receptor beta chains from one sample in a study of Graves' ophthalmopathy and Graves' hyperthyroidism. One entry per CDR3 protein, called by TCRdb with MiXCR from the multiplex PCR reads. The table has 400,000 to 450,000 distinct CDR3 sequences, roughly 20% seen once. The source material was peripheral blood. Receptors originate from a woman aged 18-29 years with stable Graves' hyperthyroidism. Both conserved end residues are trimmed from each CDR3. D genes are given only for firm matches.

v_call: TRBV4-3
d_call: .
cdr3_aa: ASSQSLARGVFYYEQY

v_call: TRBV28
d_call: .
cdr3_aa: ASRNTNQPQH

v_call: TRBV12-3/TRBV12-4
d_call: .
cdr3_aa: ASSLVGPGYGYT

v_call: TRBV6-1
d_call: .
cdr3_aa: ASSPPGVQPQH

v_call: TRBV4-2
d_call: .
cdr3_aa: ASSLPGIGELF

v_call: TRBV29-1
d_call: .
cdr3_aa: SVDSGRETQY

v_call: TRBV5-6
d_call: .
cdr3_aa: ASSFSRPSGNTIY

v_call: TRBV7-2
d_call: .
cdr3_aa: ASSLAVTGIDEQY

v_call: TRBV4-3
d_call: .
cdr3_aa: ASSQGRGNYEQY

v_call: TRBV29-1
d_call: .
cdr3_aa: SVRQGGRETQY

v_call: TRBV30
d_call: .
cdr3_aa: AWRDRSTEAF

v_call: TRBV12-3/TRBV12-4
d_call: .
cdr3_aa: ASSLSPTGYTEAF

v_call: TRBV6-5
d_call: .
cdr3_aa: AMRWTANTGELF

v_call: TRBV12-3/TRBV12-4
d_call: .
cdr3_aa: ASRLNMNTEAF

v_call: TRBV20-1
d_call: TRBD2
cdr3_aa: SAISGRERYEQY

v_call: TRBV12-3/TRBV12-4
d_call: TRBD1
cdr3_aa: ACSLGQMNTEAF

v_call: TRBV20-1
d_call: TRBD2
cdr3_aa: SPSGEANTGELF

v_call: TRBV7-9
d_call: .
cdr3_aa: ASSLPGGSTEAF

v_call: TRBV11-2
d_call: .
cdr3_aa: ASSLDSGGEQTQY

v_call: TRBV7-8
d_call: .
cdr3_aa: ASSASTANTEAF

v_call: TRBV12-3/TRBV12-4
d_call: .
cdr3_aa: ASSLVPGQPYEQY

v_call: TRBV12-3/TRBV12-4
d_call: .
cdr3_aa: ASSIAETYTEAF

v_call: TRBV28
d_call: TRBD2
cdr3_aa: ASNFLAAGTDTQY

v_call: TRBV3-1
d_call: TRBD2
cdr3_aa: ASSLTSGQETQY

v_call: TRBV15
d_call: .
cdr3_aa: ATSQTDNWGTEAF

v_call: TRBV28
d_call: .
cdr3_aa: ASSTVVSYEQY

v_call: TRBV20-1
d_call: .
cdr3_aa: SARDPGPSYGYT

v_call: TRBV7-2
d_call: .
cdr3_aa: ASGGAPGGHEQY

v_call: TRBV11-2
d_call: TRBD2
cdr3_aa: ASSSTSGRARIGELF

v_call: TRBV20-1
d_call: .
cdr3_aa: SARGREDYGYT

v_call: TRBV7-9
d_call: .
cdr3_aa: ASSPSVVGTEAF

v_call: TRBV2
d_call: TRBD2
cdr3_aa: ASKSGGLETQY

v_call: TRBV6-1
d_call: TRBD2
cdr3_aa: ASTPGLNPRETQY

v_call: TRBV30
d_call: TRBD2
cdr3_aa: AWSDGSGRVDGELF

v_call: TRBV12-3/TRBV12-4
d_call: TRBD2
cdr3_aa: ASSLTREGEQY

v_call: TRBV7-2
d_call: .
cdr3_aa: ASSFDPHTYEQY

v_call: TRBV19
d_call: TRBD1
cdr3_aa: ASSIDPARDSDL

v_call: TRBV15
d_call: .
cdr3_aa: ATSITRGGRGNTIY

v_call: TRBV6-5
d_call: .
cdr3_aa: ASSYHGSFYEQF

v_call: TRBV24-1
d_call: .
cdr3_aa: ATSDTSRGAGYT

v_call: TRBV15
d_call: .
cdr3_aa: ATSKPRGETQY

v_call: TRBV7-2
d_call: .
cdr3_aa: ASSSSSLSSYEQY

v_call: TRBV7-2
d_call: .
cdr3_aa: ASSRNRKETQY

v_call: TRBV2
d_call: TRBD1
cdr3_aa: ASSHGQGQGNTEAF

v_call: TRBV9
d_call: TRBD1
cdr3_aa: ASSTRTGVAGNTIY

v_call: TRBV20-1
d_call: TRBD2
cdr3_aa: SARDRERGGLGTQY

v_call: TRBV28
d_call: .
cdr3_aa: ASSLGRLSYEQY

v_call: TRBV12-3/TRBV12-4
d_call: .
cdr3_aa: ASSPGLGYEQY

v_call: TRBV10-3
d_call: TRBD2
cdr3_aa: AIREVAGGPNTGELF

v_call: TRBV28
d_call: TRBD2
cdr3_aa: ASRAGKETQY

v_call: TRBV24-1
d_call: .
cdr3_aa: ATSRSALPYEQY

v_call: TRBV7-9
d_call: TRBD1
cdr3_aa: ATGQDNQPQH

v_call: TRBV29-1
d_call: .
cdr3_aa: SVAFERETQY

v_call: TRBV20-1
d_call: TRBD2
cdr3_aa: SARDRRTSARSYEQY